Below, 4 T cell receptor beta chains from the same sample are listed, as sequenced in a study of CD8+CD57+ T cells in acquired aplastic anemia (dated by TCRdb to 2017 to 2018). Sequencing used an Illumina HiSeq 2000. Genomic DNA was used as template for profiling of TCR beta VDJ combinations and CDR3 sequences. TCRdb reprocessing: public reads trimmed at Q25 with fastp, clones called with MiXCR, in-frame beta chains kept. Duplicate CDR3 protein sequences are folded into a single record with the most common DNA and genes. The table for this sample lists about 150,000 distinct CDR3 sequences; roughly 54% of them were counted only once. The ten largest clones take up about 12% of the sample. Flow cytometry had shown CD8+CD57+ cell expansion in the patients selected for sequencing. Input material: sorted CD4+, CD8+, or CD8+CD57+ T cells (not recorded which) from PBMCs. These receptors all stem from a human donor with aplastic anemia.

This clonotype was counted ten times or more. The CDR3: CASSEGDTVSLNEQFF. The DNA for the CDR3 is TGTGCCAGCTCTGAAGGAGACACCGTTTCCCTAAATGAGCAGTTCTTC. The chain employs TRBV6-1 and TRBJ2-1; no definite D call. V was shortened by 8 bases and J by 7 bases, with 24 bases between the two germline ends. The CDR3 covers 16 residues. The germline V gene encodes CDR1 MNHNS and CDR2 SASEGT.

This clonotype appeared many times. The rearrangement links TRBV6-1 to TRBJ1-4; tentatively, D is TRBD1 (6 bases). The ends were cut back, 3 bases at V and 4 bases at J, with 9 bases in the middle. This CDR3 comprises 14 residues. CDR1 is MNHNS and CDR2 is SASEGT in the germline V gene. As DNA, the CDR3 is TGTGCCAGCAGTGATTCGGGACATAATGAAAAACTGTTTTTT. Translating gives CASSDSGHNEKLFF.

The chain carries TRBV2 and TRBJ2-6; D is unresolved. V gave up 3 bases and J gave up 0 bases, with 6 bases separating them. The CDR3 spans 15 residues. Germline CDR1 SNHLY, CDR2 FYNNEI. The CDR3 sequence: CASSDWSSGANVLTF. The CDR3 DNA reads as TGTGCCAGCAGTGACTGGAGCTCTGGGGCCAACGTCCTGACTTTC.

The V gene is TRBV29-1, the J gene TRBJ1-1, with D uncertain. CDR1 SQVTM and CDR2 ANQGSEA come from the germline V gene. CDR3 length equals 14 residues. V was trimmed by 8 bases and J by 1 base, leaving 17 bases between them. The CDR3 reads CSSESGAGNTEAFF. As DNA, the CDR3 is TGCAGCAGTGAATCGGGTGCGGGGAACACTGAAGCTTTCTTT.